The rows below give T cell receptor beta chains drawn from one sample of a study of shared clonotypes between healthy human individuals. Here immunoSEQ multiplex PCR was the method, and the copy in TCRdb shows in-frame clones only, minus some. This sample yields about 680,000 clones, of which about 80% are seen a single time; 1.5% to 2% belongs to the top ten. Sequencing was performed on memory CD4+ T cells sorted from blood. These receptors were collected from a woman in her 30s in good health. Both conserved end residues are part of each CDR3. The D gene is left open where the match is weak. Size values are once, few and many counts, or a class for expanded clones, and some rows have none.

TRBJ2-1,-,-,14,TRBV5-8,CASSLGSVDNEQFF,TGTGCCAGCAGCTTGGGGTCTGTTGACAATGAGCAGTTCTTC
TRBJ2-2,-,TRBD1,16,TRBV2,CASSLSRDRGAGELFF,TGTGCCAGCAGCCTTTCCCGGGACAGGGGCGCCGGGGAGCTGTTTTTT
TRBJ2-3,-,-,12,TRBV29-1,CSVDGGTDTQYF,TGCAGCGTTGATGGGGGCACAGATACGCAGTATTTT
TRBJ2-1,-,-,15,TRBV19,CASSSLDRSYNEQFF,TGTGCCAGTAGTAGCCTCGATCGGTCCTACAATGAGCAGTTCTTC
TRBJ2-7,-,-,15,TRBV2,CASSESRGGFYEQYF,TGTGCCAGCAGTGAAAGCAGGGGGGGGTTCTACGAGCAGTACTTC
TRBJ1-3,-,-,12,TRBV7-9,CASSLEGNTIYF,TGTGCCAGCAGCTTGGAAGGGAACACCATATATTTT
TRBJ2-3,-,TRBD1,16,TRBV9,CASSAPGQISTDTQYF,TGTGCCAGCAGCGCACCGGGACAGATTAGCACAGATACGCAGTATTTT
TRBJ2-2,-,-,14,TRBV29-1,CSVGVQGATGELFF,TGCAGCGTTGGTGTACAGGGAGCCACCGGGGAGCTGTTTTTT
TRBJ2-7,-,-,15,TRBV25-1,CASSQSSQTSHEQYF,TGTGCCAGCAGTCAGTCAAGTCAGACGTCCCACGAGCAGTACTTC
TRBJ2-2,-,-,13,TRBV7-3,CASSSWGTGELFF,TGTGCCAGCAGCTCTTGGGGCACCGGGGAGCTGTTTTTT
TRBJ1-2,many,TRBD1,13,TRBV18,CASSPGTGRGYTF,TGTGCCAGCTCACCAGGGACAGGGCGCGGCTACACCTTC
TRBJ2-4,-,-,14,TRBV27,CASSSDLLANIQYF,TGTGCCAGCAGTTCCGACCTACTAGCTAACATTCAGTACTTC
TRBJ1-5,-,TRBD1,16,TRBV23-1,CASSQSGTGDTQPQHF,TGCGCCAGCAGTCAATCCGGAACAGGGGATACTCAGCCCCAGCATTTT
TRBJ2-7,-,TRBD2,16,TRBV4-1,CASSQSPRLAGVEQYF,TGCGCCAGCAGCCAAAGCCCCCGACTAGCGGGAGTCGAGCAGTACTTC
TRBJ1-3,-,-,16,TRBV11-2,CASSFPTVGTGNTIYF,TGTGCCAGCAGCTTCCCCACAGTGGGGACTGGAAACACCATATATTTT
TRBJ2-2,-,-,14,TRBV11-2,CASLIGRWTGELFF,TGTGCCAGCTTGATAGGGCGTTGGACCGGGGAGCTGTTTTTT
TRBJ2-7,-,-,16,TRBV9,CASSVTGTSQPYEQYF,TGTGCCAGCAGCGTAACAGGTACATCACAACCCTACGAGCAGTACTTC
TRBJ2-1,-,-,12,TRBV11-2,CASSLSRHEQFF,TGTGCCAGCAGCTTAAGTCGTCATGAGCAGTTCTTC
TRBJ1-5,few,-,12,TRBV19,CASSISEQPQHF,TGTGCCAGTAGTATCTCAGAGCAGCCCCAGCATTTT
TRBJ2-7,-,-,15,TRBV18,CASSPGDRAAHEQYF,TGTGCCAGCTCACCGGGGGACCGCGCCGCCCACGAGCAGTACTTC
TRBJ2-5,-,TRBD2,18,TRBV7-8,CASSLVREGLRLWETQYF,TGTGCCAGCAGCTTAGTACGGGAGGGCCTTAGATTGTGGGAGACCCAGTACTTC
TRBJ2-2,-,TRBD2,14,TRBV10-1,CASPGGGGTGELFF,TGCGCCAGCCCCGGTGGGGGGGGAACCGGGGAGCTGTTTTTT
TRBJ1-5,-,-,18,TRBV15,CATSRVSDSSPSNQPQHF,TGTGCCACCAGCAGAGTTAGTGACAGCTCTCCTAGCAATCAGCCCCAGCATTTT
TRBJ1-1,-,-,15,TRBV4-1,CASSFRRQRDTEAFF,TGCGCCAGCAGCTTCCGACGGCAAAGGGACACTGAAGCTTTCTTT